Below are 5 T cell receptor beta chains sequenced from a single sample in a study of blood T cell repertoires in COVID-19 (dated by TCRdb to about 2020). Libraries were constructed by the immunoSEQ multiplex PCR assay. TCRdb re-hosts the immuneACCESS table, in-frame sequences only. Its copies lack some clones; in the studies checked, an unresolved V gene accounts for under half of them, and the cause for the rest is not known. In all, the sample holds 400,000 to 500,000 clones, and over 75% of those were seen once. The leading ten clones occupy about 2% of the sample. The sequenced material came from PBMCs or T cells enriched from blood (not recorded which). The receptors derive from a woman in her thirties or forties who had recovered from COVID-19.

The chain combines TRBV27 with TRBJ1-4; TRBD1 is a possible D gene (6 bases). The V end was cut by 2 bases, the J end by 8 bases, with 18 bases between. This CDR3 has 16 amino acids. Germline V gene sequence: CDR1 MNHEY, CDR2 SMNVEV (reference sequence). The CDR3 protein is CASSLGTVGGAEKLFF. In nucleotides, the CDR3 is TGTGCCAGCAGTTTAGGGACGGTTGGGGGCGCAGAAAAACTGTTTTTT. The full variable domain, completed using reference TRBV27 and TRBJ1-4, is EAQVTQNPRYLITVTGKKLTVTCSQNMNHEYMSWYRQDPGLGLRQIYYSMNVEVTDKGDVPEGYKVSRKEKRNFPLILESPSPNQTSLYFCASSLGTVGGAEKLFFGSGTQLSVL.

This clone was picked up a small number of times. This sequence joins TRBV5-4 and TRBJ1-6; D might be TRBD1 (6 bases). The CDR3 consists of 15 residues. Germline V CDR1 and CDR2: SGHNT, YYREEE (reference sequence). The ends were cut back, 4 bases at V and 5 bases at J, with 13 bases in the middle. The CDR3 loop reads CASSPQGRDNSPLHF. The CDR3 DNA sequence: TGTGCCAGCAGCCCTCAGGGGAGGGATAATTCACCCCTCCACTTT.

The chain has TRBV11-2 and TRBJ1-2, with 8 bases identical to TRBD1. V lost 11 bases and J lost 0; bases outside the gene matches: 8. In germline, CDR1 is SGHAT, CDR2 FQNNGV. This CDR3 is built from 14 residues. CDR3 protein: CASRGQAANYGYTF. CDR3 bases: TGTGCCTCCAGGGGGCAGGCTGCTAACTATGGCTACACCTTC.

This chain links TRBV10-1 with TRBJ1-1, with TRBD1 matching over 11 bases. CDR1 WNHNN and CDR2 SYGVQD come from the germline V gene (reference sequence). V shed 3 bases and J 2 bases; nucleotides not matched to a gene: 8. The CDR3 extends over 17 amino acids. DNA for the CDR3: TGCGCCAGCAGTGACCCCATGGACAGGGGGCTTAACACTGAAGCTTTCTTT. Amino acids: CASSDPMDRGLNTEAFF.

This chain uses TRBV9 with TRBJ1-6; the D gene is possibly TRBD1 (5 bases). The CDR3 runs to 14 residues. In germline, CDR1 is SGDLS, CDR2 YYNGEE. V lost 0 bases to trimming and J lost 8 bases, with 9 bases between them. The CDR3 loop is CASSVGGSDSPLHF. CDR3 nucleotide sequence: TGTGCCAGCAGCGTAGGGGGCAGCGATTCACCCCTCCACTTT.